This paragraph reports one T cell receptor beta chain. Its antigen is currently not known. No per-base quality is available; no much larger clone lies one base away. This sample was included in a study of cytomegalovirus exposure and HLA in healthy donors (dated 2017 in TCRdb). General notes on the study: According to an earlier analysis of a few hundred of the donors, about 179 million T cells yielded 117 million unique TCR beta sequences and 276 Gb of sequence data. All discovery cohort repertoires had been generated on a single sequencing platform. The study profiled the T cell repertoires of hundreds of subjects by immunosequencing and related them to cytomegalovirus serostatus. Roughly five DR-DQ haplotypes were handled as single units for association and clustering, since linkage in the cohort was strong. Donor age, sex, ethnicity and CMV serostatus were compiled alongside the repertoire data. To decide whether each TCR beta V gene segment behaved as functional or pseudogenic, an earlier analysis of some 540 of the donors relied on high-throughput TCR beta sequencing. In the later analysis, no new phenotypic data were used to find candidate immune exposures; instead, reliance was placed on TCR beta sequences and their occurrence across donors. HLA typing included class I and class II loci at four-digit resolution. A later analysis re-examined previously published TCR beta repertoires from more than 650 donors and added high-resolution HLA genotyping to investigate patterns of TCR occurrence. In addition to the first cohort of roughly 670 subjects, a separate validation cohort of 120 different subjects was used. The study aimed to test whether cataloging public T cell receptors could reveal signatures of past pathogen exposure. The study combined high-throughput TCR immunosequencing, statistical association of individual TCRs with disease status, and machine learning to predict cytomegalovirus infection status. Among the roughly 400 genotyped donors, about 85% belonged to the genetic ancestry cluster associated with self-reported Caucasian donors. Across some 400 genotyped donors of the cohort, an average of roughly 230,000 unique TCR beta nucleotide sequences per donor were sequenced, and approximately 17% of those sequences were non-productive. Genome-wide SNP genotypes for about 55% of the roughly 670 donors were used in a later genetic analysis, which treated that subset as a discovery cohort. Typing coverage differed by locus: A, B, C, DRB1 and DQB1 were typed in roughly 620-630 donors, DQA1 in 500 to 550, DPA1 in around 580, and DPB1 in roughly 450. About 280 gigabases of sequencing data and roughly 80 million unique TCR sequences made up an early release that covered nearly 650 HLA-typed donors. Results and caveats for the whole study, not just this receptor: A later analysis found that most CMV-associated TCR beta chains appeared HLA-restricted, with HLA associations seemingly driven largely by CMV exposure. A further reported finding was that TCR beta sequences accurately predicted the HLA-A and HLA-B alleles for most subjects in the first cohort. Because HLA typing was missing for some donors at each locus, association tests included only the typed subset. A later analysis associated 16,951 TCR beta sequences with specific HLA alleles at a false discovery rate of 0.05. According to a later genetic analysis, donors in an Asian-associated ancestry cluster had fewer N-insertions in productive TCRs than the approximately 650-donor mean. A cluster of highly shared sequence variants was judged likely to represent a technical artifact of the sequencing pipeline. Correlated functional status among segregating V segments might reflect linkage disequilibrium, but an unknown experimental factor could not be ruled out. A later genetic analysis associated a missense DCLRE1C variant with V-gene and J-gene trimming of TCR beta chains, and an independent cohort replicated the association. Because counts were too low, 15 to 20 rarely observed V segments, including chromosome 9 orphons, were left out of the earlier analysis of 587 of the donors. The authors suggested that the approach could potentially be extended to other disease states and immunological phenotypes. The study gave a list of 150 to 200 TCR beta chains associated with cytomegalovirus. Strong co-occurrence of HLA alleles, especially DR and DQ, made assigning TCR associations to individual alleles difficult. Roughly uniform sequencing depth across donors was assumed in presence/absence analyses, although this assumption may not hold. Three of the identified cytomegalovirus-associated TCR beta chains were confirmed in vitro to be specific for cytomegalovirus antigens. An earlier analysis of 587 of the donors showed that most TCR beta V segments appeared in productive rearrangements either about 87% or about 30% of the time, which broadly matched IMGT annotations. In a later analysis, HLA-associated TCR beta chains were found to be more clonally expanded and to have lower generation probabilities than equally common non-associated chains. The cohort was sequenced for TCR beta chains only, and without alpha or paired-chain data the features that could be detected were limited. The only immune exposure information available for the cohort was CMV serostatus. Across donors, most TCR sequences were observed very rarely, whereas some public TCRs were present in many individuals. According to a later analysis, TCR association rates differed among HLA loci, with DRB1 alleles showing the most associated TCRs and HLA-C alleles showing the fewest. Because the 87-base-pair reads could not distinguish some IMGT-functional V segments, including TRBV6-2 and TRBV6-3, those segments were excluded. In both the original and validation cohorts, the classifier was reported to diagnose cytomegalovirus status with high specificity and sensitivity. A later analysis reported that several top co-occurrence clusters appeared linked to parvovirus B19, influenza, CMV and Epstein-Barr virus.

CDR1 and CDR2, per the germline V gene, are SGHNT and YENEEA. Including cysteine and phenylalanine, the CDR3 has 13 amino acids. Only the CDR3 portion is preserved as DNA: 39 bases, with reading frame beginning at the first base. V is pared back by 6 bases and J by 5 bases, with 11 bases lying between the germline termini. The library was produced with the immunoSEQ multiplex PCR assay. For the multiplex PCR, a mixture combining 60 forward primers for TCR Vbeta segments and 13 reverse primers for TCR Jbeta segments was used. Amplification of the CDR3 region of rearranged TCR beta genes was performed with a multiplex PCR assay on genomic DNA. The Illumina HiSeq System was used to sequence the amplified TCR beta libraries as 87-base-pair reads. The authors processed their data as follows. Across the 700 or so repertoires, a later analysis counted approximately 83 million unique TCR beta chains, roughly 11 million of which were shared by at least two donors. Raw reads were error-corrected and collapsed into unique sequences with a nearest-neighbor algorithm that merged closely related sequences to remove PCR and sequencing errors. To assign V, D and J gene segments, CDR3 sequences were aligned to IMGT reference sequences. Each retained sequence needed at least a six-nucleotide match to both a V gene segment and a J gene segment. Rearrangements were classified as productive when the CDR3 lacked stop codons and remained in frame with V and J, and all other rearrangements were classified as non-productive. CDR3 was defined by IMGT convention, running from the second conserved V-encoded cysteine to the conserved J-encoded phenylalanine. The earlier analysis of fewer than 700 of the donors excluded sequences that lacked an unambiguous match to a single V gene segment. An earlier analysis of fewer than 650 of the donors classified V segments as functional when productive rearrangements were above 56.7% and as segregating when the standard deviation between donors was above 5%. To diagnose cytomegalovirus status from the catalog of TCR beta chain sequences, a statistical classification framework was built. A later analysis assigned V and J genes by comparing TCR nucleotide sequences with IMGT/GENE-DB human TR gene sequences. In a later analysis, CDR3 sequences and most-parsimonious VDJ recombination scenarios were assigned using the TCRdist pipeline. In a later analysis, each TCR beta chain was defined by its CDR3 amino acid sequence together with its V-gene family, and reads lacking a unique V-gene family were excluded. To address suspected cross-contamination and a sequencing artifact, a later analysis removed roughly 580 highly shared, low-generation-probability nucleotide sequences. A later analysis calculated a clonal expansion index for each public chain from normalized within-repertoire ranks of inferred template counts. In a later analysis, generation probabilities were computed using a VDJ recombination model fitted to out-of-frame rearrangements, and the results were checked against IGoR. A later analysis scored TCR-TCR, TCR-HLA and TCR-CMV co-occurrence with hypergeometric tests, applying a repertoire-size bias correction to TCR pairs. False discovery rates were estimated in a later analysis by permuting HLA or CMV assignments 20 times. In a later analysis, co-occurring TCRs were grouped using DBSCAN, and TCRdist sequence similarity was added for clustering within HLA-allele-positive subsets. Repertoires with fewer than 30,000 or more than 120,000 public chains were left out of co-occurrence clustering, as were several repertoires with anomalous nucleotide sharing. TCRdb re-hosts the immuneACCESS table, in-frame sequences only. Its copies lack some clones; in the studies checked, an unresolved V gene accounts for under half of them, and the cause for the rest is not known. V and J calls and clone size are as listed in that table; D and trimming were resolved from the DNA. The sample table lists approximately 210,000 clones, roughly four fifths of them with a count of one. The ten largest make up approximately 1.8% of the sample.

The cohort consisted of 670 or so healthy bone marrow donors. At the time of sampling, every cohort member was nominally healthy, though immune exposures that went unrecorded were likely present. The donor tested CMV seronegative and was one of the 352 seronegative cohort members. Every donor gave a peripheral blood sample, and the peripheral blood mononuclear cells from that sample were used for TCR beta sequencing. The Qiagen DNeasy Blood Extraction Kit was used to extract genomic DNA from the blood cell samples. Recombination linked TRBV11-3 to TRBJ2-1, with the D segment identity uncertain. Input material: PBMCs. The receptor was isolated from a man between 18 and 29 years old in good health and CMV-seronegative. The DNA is TGTGCCAGCAGTTTGCTTCCAGACAATGAGCAGTTCTTC. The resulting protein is CASSLLPDNEQFF.